The clone carrying this T cell receptor (beta chain) was detected a few times. Antigen unknown. The CDR3 spans 14 residues. V dropped 0 bases and J dropped 8 bases, with 11 bases sitting between them. CDR1 and CDR2 from the germline V gene are SGHDT and YYEEEE. It was with 60 Vbeta and 13 Jbeta primers that the PCR ran. The data were produced by immunoSEQ multiplex PCR, yet TCRdb's version contains in-frame clones alone and is incomplete. The repertoire holds roughly 120,000 clones, with 55% to 75% as singletons. This specimen belongs to a study of cytomegalovirus exposure and HLA in healthy donors. Study-level findings and limits: TCR beta chain V- and J-gene trimming was linked, in a later analysis, to a missense variant in DCLRE1C.

This receptor was taken from a man under 40 in good health and CMV-seropositive. What was sequenced was PBMCs. The V gene is TRBV5-6, the J gene TRBJ1-4; D gene unclear. The CDR3 DNA reads TGTGCCAGCAGCTTGGAGGGAGGAGGAGAAAAACTGTTTTTT. The encoded protein is CASSLEGGGEKLFF.